This TCR beta chain appears in the sequencing data of a study of blood T cell repertoires in COVID-19. Overall study context: Specimens from acute and convalescent COVID-19 originated in the United States, Italy and Spain. T cells, B-cell-depleted T cells, or PBMCs supplied cDNA or gDNA.

Sequencing used immunoSEQ multiplex PCR; TCRdb keeps in-frame clones, though not all of them. This table has 100,000 to 120,000 clones, roughly 80% appearing once. Germline CDR1 reads MDHEN; CDR2 reads SYDVKM. The CDR3 runs to 14 residues. The V segment lost 2 bases and the J segment 7 bases; nucleotides outside the gene matches: 4. The sequenced sample was peripheral blood. The chain recombines TRBV28 with TRBJ2-1; 8 positions match TRBD2. This TCR came from a woman aged 80 or over with acute or convalescent COVID-19. CDR3 DNA sequence: TGTGCCAGCAGTTTAACGGGAGGGAAAAATGAGCAGTTCTTC. Protein: CASSLTGGKNEQFF. The full variable domain, completed using reference TRBV28 and TRBJ2-1, is DVKVTQSSRYLVKRTGEKVFLECVQDMDHENMFWYRQDPGLGLRLIYFSYDVKMKEKGDIPEGYSVSREKKERFSLILESASTNQTSMYLCASSLTGGKNEQFFGPGTRLTVL.